Below, 5 T cell receptor beta chains from the same sample are listed, as sequenced in a study of T cell responses to AZD1222 COVID-19 vaccine. Repertoires were generated with immunoSEQ multiplex PCR, while TCRdb's copy carries only in-frame clones and drops some. Of 100,000 or so clones in the sample, around 87% are singletons; the top ten hold 3% to 3.5%. Sequences were derived from peripheral blood, sampled on day 0 of AZD1222 vaccination. These receptors were obtained from an adult in good health.

The chain combines TRBV7-9 with TRBJ2-7; D unresolved. Per germline, CDR1 SEHNR and CDR2 FQNEAQ (reference sequence). The CDR3 is 13 residues long. The germline V and J ends were trimmed by 4 bases and 1 base, with 8 bases remaining between them. The CDR3 spells CASSSPGSYEQYF. CDR3 nucleotides: TGTGCCAGCAGCTCCCCCGGGTCCTACGAGCAGTACTTC.

The rearrangement uses TRBV5-1 and TRBJ1-6; TRBD1 matches 9 bases. The germline CDR1 and CDR2 sequences are SGHRS and YFSETQ. Trimming removed 4 bases from V and 10 bases from J; junction bases left unmatched: 9. This CDR3 comprises 15 residues. The CDR3 coding sequence is TGCGCCAGCAGCCTCCCGGGACAGGGAGGATCACCCCTCCACTTT. Translated: CASSLPGQGGSPLHF.

In regard to this clone: Other DNA sequences in this sample translate to the same CDR3. This chain links TRBV28 with TRBJ2-3; no clear D. CDR3 size: 13 residues. V lost 3 bases and J 5 bases, leaving 9 bases between the germline ends. Germline lookup yields CDR1 MDHEN and CDR2 SYDVKM. The chain's CDR3 is CASSFGGGDTQYF. CDR3 nucleotides: TGTGCCAGCAGTTTCGGTGGTGGAGATACGCAGTATTTT.

The rearrangement links TRBV30 to TRBJ2-7; D possibly corresponds to TRBD1 (5 bases). CDR3 length: 13 residues. CDR1 is GTSNPN, CDR2 SVGIG, per germline (reference sequence). V shed 2 bases and J shed 3 bases, with 11 bases lying between them. The CDR3 region has the DNA TGTGCCTGGAGTCCGGACAACTACTACGAGCAGTACTTC. Its protein product is CAWSPDNYYEQYF. The full variable domain, rest sourced from reference TRBV30 and TRBJ2-7, is SQTIHQWPATLVQPVGSPLSLECTVEGTSNPNLYWYRQAAGRGLQLLFYSVGIGQISSEVPQNLSASRPQDRQFILSSKKLLLSDSGFYLCAWSPDNYYEQYFGPGTRLTVT.

This chain links TRBV19 with TRBJ1-2; D not resolved. V gave up 7 bases and J gave up 5 bases, with 8 bases separating them. The CDR3 covers 11 residues. The V gene's germline CDR1 is LNHDA and CDR2 SQIVND (reference sequence). The DNA of the CDR3 is TGTGCCAGTAATTCAGGTTATGGCTACACCTTC. It specifies CASNSGYGYTF.